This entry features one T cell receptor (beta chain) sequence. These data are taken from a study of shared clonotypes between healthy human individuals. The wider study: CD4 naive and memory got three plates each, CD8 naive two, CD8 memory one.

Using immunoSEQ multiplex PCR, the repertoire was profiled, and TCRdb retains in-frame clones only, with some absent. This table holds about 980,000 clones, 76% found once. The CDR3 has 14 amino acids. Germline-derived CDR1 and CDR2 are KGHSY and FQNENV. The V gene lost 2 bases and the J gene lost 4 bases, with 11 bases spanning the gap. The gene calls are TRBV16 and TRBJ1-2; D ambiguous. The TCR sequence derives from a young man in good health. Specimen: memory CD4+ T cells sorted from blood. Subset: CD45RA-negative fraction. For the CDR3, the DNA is TGTGCCAGCAGCCAAGTCCGAGGCCGCTATGGCTACACCTTC. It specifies CASSQVRGRYGYTF.